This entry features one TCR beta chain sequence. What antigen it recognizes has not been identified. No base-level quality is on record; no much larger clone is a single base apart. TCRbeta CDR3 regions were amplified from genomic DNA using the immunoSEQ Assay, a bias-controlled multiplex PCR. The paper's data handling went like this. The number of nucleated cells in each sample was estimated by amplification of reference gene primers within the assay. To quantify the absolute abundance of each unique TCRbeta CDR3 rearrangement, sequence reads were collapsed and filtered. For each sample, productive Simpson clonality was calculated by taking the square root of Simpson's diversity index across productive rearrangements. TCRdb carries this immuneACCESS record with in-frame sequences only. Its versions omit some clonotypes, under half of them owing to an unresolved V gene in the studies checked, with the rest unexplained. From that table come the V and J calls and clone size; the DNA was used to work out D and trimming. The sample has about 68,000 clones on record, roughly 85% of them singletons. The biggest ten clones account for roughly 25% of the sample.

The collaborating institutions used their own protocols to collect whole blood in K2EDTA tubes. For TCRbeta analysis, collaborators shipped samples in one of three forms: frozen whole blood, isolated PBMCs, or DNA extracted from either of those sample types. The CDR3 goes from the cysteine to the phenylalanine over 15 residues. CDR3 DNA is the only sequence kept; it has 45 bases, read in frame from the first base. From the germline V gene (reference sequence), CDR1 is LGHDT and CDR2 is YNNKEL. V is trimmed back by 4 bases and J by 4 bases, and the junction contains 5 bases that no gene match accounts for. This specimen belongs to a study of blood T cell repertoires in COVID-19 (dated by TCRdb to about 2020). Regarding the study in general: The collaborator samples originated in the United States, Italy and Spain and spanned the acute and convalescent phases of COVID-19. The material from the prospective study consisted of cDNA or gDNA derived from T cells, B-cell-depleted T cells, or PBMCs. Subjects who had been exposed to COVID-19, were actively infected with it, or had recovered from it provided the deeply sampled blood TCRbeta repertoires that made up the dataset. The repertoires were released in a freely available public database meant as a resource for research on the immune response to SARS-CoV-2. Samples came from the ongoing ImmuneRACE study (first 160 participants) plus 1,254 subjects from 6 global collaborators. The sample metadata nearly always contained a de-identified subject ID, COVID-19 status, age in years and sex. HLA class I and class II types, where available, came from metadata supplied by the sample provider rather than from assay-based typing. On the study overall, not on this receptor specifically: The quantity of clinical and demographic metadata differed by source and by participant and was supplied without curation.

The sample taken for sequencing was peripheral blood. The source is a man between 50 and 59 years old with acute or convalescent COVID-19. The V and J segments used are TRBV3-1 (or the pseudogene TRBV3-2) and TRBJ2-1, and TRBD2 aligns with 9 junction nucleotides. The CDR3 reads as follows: CASSLSGGTYNEQFF. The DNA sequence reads TGTGCCAGCAGCCTAAGCGGGGGGACTTACAATGAGCAGTTCTTC.